These T cell receptor beta chains were read from a single sample in a study of T cells in Graves' hyperthyroidism and ophthalmopathy. Each CDR3 protein gets one entry after TCRdb re-called the multiplex PCR reads with MiXCR. The sample holds some 360,000 distinct CDR3 sequences, around 14% seen once. Sequenced sample: blood. These receptors came from a woman in her sixties or seventies with Graves' hyperthyroidism. CDR3s include the opening cysteine and the closing phenylalanine or tryptophan. Each record gives: CDR3 DNA, CDR3 protein, D gene, V gene, J gene, clone size. The D gene is left open where the match is weak. Clone sizes are given selectively: once, few, many, or a class where the clone is expanded.

TGTGCCAGCCAAGCGGAGCCCCAAGAGACCCAGTACTTC	CASQAEPQETQYF	-	TRBV7-9	TRBJ2-5	-
TGCGCCAGCAGCCCTGGGGGGGCTGCTAACTATGGCTACACCTTC	CASSPGGAANYGYTF	-	TRBV5-1	TRBJ1-2	few
TGTGCCAGCAGTGAGTCAGGAAATGAGCAGTTCTTC	CASSESGNEQFF	-	TRBV28	TRBJ2-1	many
TGTGCCAGCAGCGCGGAGACAGGAAGGGCTTTCTTT	CASSAETGRAFF	-	TRBV7-2	TRBJ1-1	-
TGTGCCAGCAGTTACTCGATTTTGCGCATCTCCTACAATGAGCAGTTCTTC	CASSYSILRISYNEQFF	-	TRBV6-5	TRBJ2-1	many
TGCGCCAGCAGCGTAAGACAGGGGGCGGACAATGAGCAGTTCTTC	CASSVRQGADNEQFF	TRBD1	TRBV5-1	TRBJ2-1	many
TGCAGTGCTAGAGATGTCGTCTCCTACGAGCAGTACTTC	CSARDVVSYEQYF	-	TRBV20-1	TRBJ2-7	many
TGTGCCAGCAGCGCACAGTGGGACGAGCAGTACTTC	CASSAQWDEQYF	-	TRBV3-1	TRBJ2-7	many
TGTGCCAGCGACGGAGACAGGCCCTACGAGCAGTACTTC	CASDGDRPYEQYF	-	TRBV25-1	TRBJ2-7	-
TGTGCCAGCAGCTTTGGACAGAGCTACGAGCAGTACTTC	CASSFGQSYEQYF	-	TRBV5-8	TRBJ2-7	many
TGTGCCAGCAGTTTAACGGGGAGTGAGGAGTATTTT	CASSLTGSEEYF	-	TRBV27	TRBJ2-3	few
TGTGCCAGCAGCTTAGGTCCGGGGCGGTACGAGCAGTACTTC	CASSLGPGRYEQYF	-	TRBV7-2	TRBJ2-7	many
TGTGCCAGTAGTTGGGGACAGGGAGGCACCGGGGAGCTGTTTTTT	CASSWGQGGTGELFF	TRBD1	TRBV19	TRBJ2-2	few
TGTGCCAGCAGTGAACTGGCAGGGTTTCTCGCTTTCTTT	CASSELAGFLAFF	-	TRBV2	TRBJ1-1	many
TGCGCCAGCGGAAAGGGACAGCCGAACACCGGGGAGCTGTTTTTT	CASGKGQPNTGELFF	TRBD1	TRBV5-1	TRBJ2-2	many
TGTGCCAGCAGCTTAGCAGGTGCGCCTAATGAAAAACTGTTTTTT	CASSLAGAPNEKLFF	-	TRBV13	TRBJ1-4	-
TGTGCCAGCAGCTCCTTAGCGGGAGACGTTAGCGGGGAGCTGTTTTTT	CASSSLAGDVSGELFF	TRBD2	TRBV7-9	TRBJ2-2	-
TGTGCCAGCAGACCGGGACACGCAGTGGTCTGGGCTTTCTTT	CASRPGHAVVWAFF	-	TRBV6-1	TRBJ1-1	many
TGTGCCAGCAGCTCAACCGGGACAGGGGGCCAGTATGGCTACACCTTC	CASSSTGTGGQYGYTF	TRBD1	TRBV11-3	TRBJ1-2	-
TGTGCCAGCAGTCCCGGACAGGCGGACAATTGTCATTTT	CASSPGQADNCHF	TRBD1	TRBV27	TRBJ1-5	many
TGTGCCAGCAGCCGATCAGGGAACTCTGAAGCTTTCTTT	CASSRSGNSEAFF	-	TRBV7-2	TRBJ1-1	many
TGTGCCAGCAGCAGAGTGGGACAGGGGTACTCCTACAATGAGCAGTTCTTC	CASSRVGQGYSYNEQFF	TRBD1	TRBV7-8	TRBJ2-1	many
TGTGCCAGCAGTTACAGGGGACAGGCGATCTATGGCTACACCTTC	CASSYRGQAIYGYTF	TRBD1	TRBV6-5	TRBJ1-2	many
TGTGCCAGCAGTTCGACAGGGCAGACTGAAGCTTTCTTT	CASSSTGQTEAFF	TRBD1	TRBV12-3/TRBV12-4	TRBJ1-1	many
TGTGCCAGCAGTTACGCCGCAAGAGCGGGAGGTTACGAGGAGACCCAGTACTTC	CASSYAARAGGYEETQYF	TRBD2	TRBV12-3/TRBV12-4	TRBJ2-5	many
TGCAGCGTGCGCGCACGGGGGGCAAGCACTGAAGCTTTCTTT	CSVRARGASTEAFF	-	TRBV29-1	TRBJ1-1	many
TGTGCCAGCAGCCAATATATTAGCGGGAAAGTAGGAAACATTCAGTACTTC	CASSQYISGKVGNIQYF	TRBD2	TRBV3-1	TRBJ2-4	-
TGTGCCAGCAGTATTGTGCAGGGAGACGGAGCTTTCTTT	CASSIVQGDGAFF	-	TRBV12-3/TRBV12-4	TRBJ1-1	many
TGTGCCAGCTCACCCTCCGCGGGACAGGGCTTCGAGACCCAGTACTTC	CASSPSAGQGFETQYF	TRBD1	TRBV18	TRBJ2-5	many